A selection of T cell receptor beta chains follows, all from one sample in a study of graft-versus-host responses after intestinal transplantation. Profiled with immunoSEQ multiplex PCR; TCRdb holds only in-frame clones, not every one. The sample comprises about 100,000 clones, roughly 87% of which are singletons, and over 0.8% rests with the top ten. Their recognized antigens are unknown. Sequenced material: unstimulated CD4+ T cells sorted from spleen or lymph node cells, taken before intestinal transplant. Receptors were obtained from a human donor who received an intestinal transplant. The CDR3 runs from the conserved cysteine through the conserved F or W. The order of the fields is D gene, V gene, clone size, J gene, CDR3 protein, CDR3 DNA. A D gene is named only where the DNA matches it firmly. Clone size is stated in some rows and not others, as once, few, many or a class when expanded.

>NA|TRBV5-6|NA|TRBJ1-3
CASSLGLGVKRNTIYF
TGTGCCAGCAGCTTGGGGCTGGGGGTAAAGAGAAACACCATATATTTT
>NA|TRBV7-2|NA|TRBJ2-2
CASSPRPTSNTGELFF
TGTGCCAGCAGCCCAAGACCAACCTCGAACACCGGGGAGCTGTTTTTT
>TRBD2|TRBV19|NA|TRBJ2-3
CASSTAGGNTDTQYF
TGTGCCAGTAGTACAGCGGGGGGCAACACAGATACGCAGTATTTT
>TRBD1|TRBV5-1|NA|TRBJ1-3
CASSRRSGQVAGNTIYF
TGCGCCAGCAGCCGAAGATCGGGACAGGTCGCTGGAAACACCATATATTTT
>TRBD1|TRBV19|NA|TRBJ2-1
CASRPGTDYNEQFF
TGTGCCAGTAGGCCCGGGACAGACTACAATGAGCAGTTCTTC
>TRBD1|TRBV10-3|NA|TRBJ2-1
CAIMGQGLAGEQFF
TGTGCCATTATGGGACAGGGGCTAGCGGGTGAGCAGTTCTTC
>NA|TRBV6-5|NA|TRBJ2-7
CASSASGVGGYEQYF
TGTGCCAGCAGTGCATCGGGAGTAGGAGGCTACGAGCAGTACTTC
>TRBD2|TRBV7-9|NA|TRBJ2-3
CASSPRTSGRGADTQYF
TGTGCCAGCAGCCCCCGGACTAGCGGGAGGGGGGCAGATACGCAGTATTTT
>NA|TRBV28|once|TRBJ2-1
CASSFNPYRGRDNEQFF
TGTGCCAGCAGTTTTAACCCATACCGGGGGCGGGACAATGAGCAGTTCTTC
>NA|TRBV11-2|NA|TRBJ1-6
CASSFTPRNSPLHF
TGTGCCAGCAGCTTCACCCCTAGAAATTCACCCCTCCACTTT
>TRBD2|TRBV28|NA|TRBJ2-3
CASSAGDTDTQYF
TGTGCCAGCAGTGCGGGGGACACAGATACGCAGTATTTT
>NA|TRBV6-5|once|TRBJ1-5
CASSYPSGNQPQHF
TGTGCCAGCAGTTACCCAAGCGGCAATCAGCCCCAGCATTTT
>NA|TRBV28|NA|TRBJ1-2
CASSFRFGYTF
TGTGCCAGCAGTTTTAGGTTCGGCTACACCTTC